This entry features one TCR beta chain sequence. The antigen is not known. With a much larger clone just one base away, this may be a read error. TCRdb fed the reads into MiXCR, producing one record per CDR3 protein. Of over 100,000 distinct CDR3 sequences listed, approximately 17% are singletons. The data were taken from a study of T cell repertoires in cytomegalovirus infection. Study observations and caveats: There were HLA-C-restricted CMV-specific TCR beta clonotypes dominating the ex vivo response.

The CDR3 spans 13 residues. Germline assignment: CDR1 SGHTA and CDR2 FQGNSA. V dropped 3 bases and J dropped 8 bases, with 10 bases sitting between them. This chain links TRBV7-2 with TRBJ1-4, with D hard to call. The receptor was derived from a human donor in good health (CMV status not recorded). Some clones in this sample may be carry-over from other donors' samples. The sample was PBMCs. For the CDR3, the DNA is TGTGCCAGCAGCTTCCAACTTTACGAAAAACTGTTTTTT. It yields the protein CASSFQLYEKLFF.